This T cell receptor (beta chain) was observed in a study of T cells in Graves' hyperthyroidism and ophthalmopathy. RNA transcripts served as the template for amplifying TCR beta CDR3 regions. HTBI primers were used for first-round RT-PCR of the TCR CDR3. Using its own MiXCR run on the multiplex PCR reads, TCRdb lists one record per CDR3 protein. This table has almost 500,000 distinct CDR3 sequences, approximately 23% appearing once. Uncontrolled infection, other autoimmune disease, pregnancy or lactation disqualified patients from enrolment. It was 8 to 10 ml of fresh peripheral blood that supplied the PBMCs. This clonotype was found once. Antigen unknown. Findings and caveats of the study: Through a model of 13 V-J features, ophthalmopathy was separated from stable hyperthyroidism. The model foresaw ophthalmopathy a median about 6.1 months prior to onset.

CDR1 and CDR2 (germline): LGHDT, YNNKEL (reference sequence). CDR3 length equals 16 residues. Trimming took off 3 bases at V and 6 bases at J, with 15 bases between the two ends. Sequenced input: blood. This sequence joins TRBV3-1 and TRBJ1-6, with D maybe TRBD1 (6 bases). The origin of this receptor is an older woman with Graves' ophthalmopathy. The CDR3 bases are TGTGCCAGCAGCCAGATTTCTACAGGGAGTAATTCACCCCTCCACTTT. It translates to CASSQISTGSNSPLHF.